Listed below are T cell receptor beta chains from one sample, sequenced in a study of OX40 agonist ivuxolimab in advanced cancers. Profiling relied on immunoSEQ multiplex PCR, and the TCRdb table lists in-frame clones only, not all of them. The sample yields 50,000 to 70,000 clones, 85% to 90% seen once. This material consisted of CD4+ or CD8+ T cells sorted from blood, taken in a trial of the OX40 agonist ivuxolimab. These receptors were collected from an adult with an advanced solid tumor such as melanoma, head and neck, liver or kidney cancer. CDR3s include the opening cysteine and the closing phenylalanine or tryptophan. A D gene is named only where the DNA matches it firmly. The size field is filled for only some rows; it gives once, few, many or a size class.

TRBV27	TRBJ1-5	-	-	TGTGCCAGCAGGCGGGGAAATCAGCCCCAGCATTTT	CASRRGNQPQHF
TRBV10-3	TRBJ1-2	medium-sized	-	TGTGCCATCAGTGAGTCAGTGGAAGCTAACTATGGCTACACCTTC	CAISESVEANYGYTF
TRBV5-1	TRBJ2-1	-	TRBD2	TGCGCCAGCAGCGCGGGACTAGCGGGAGGGAGCTCCTACAATGAGCAGTTCTTC	CASSAGLAGGSSYNEQFF
TRBV30	TRBJ2-7	once	-	TGTGCCTGGGAAACCGGAGACGAGCAGTACTTC	CAWETGDEQYF
TRBV7-6	TRBJ1-1	-	TRBD1	TGTGCCAGCAGCACCCGACAGGGGGACACTGAAGCTTTCTTT	CASSTRQGDTEAFF
TRBV30	TRBJ1-2	-	TRBD1	TGTGCCTGGGAAAGGGACAGGGGGCGTCGAGGCTACACCTTC	CAWERDRGRRGYTF
TRBV13	TRBJ1-5	-	TRBD1	TGTGCCAGCAGCGCGACAGGGAGCAATCAGCCCCAGCATTTT	CASSATGSNQPQHF
TRBV7-6	TRBJ2-1	-	-	TGTGCCAGCTCACAGGACGAGATCTCCTACAATGAGCAGTTCTTC	CASSQDEISYNEQFF
TRBV27	TRBJ2-7	-	TRBD2	TGTGCCAGCAGGTGGACTAGCGGCTCCTACGAGCAGTACTTC	CASRWTSGSYEQYF
TRBV25-1	TRBJ2-5	-	-	TGTGCCAGCAACGGGACCCAGTACTTC	CASNGTQYF
TRBV9	TRBJ2-1	-	TRBD2	TGTGCCAGCAGCGCCAGACTAGCGGGAGACAATGAGCAGTTCTTC	CASSARLAGDNEQFF
TRBV28	TRBJ2-5	few	-	TGTGCCAGCAGTCCCCCCTTCAGAGAAGAGACCCAGTACTTC	CASSPPFREETQYF
TRBV7-3	TRBJ2-1	-	-	TGTGCCAGCAGCTTAACCCTCAATGAGCAGTTCTTC	CASSLTLNEQFF
TRBV27	TRBJ2-7	-	TRBD1	TGTGCCAGCAGTCCCCGGACAGGGCGCGAGCAGTACTTC	CASSPRTGREQYF
TRBV5-5	TRBJ2-3	-	-	TGTGCCAGCAGTAGTGGCCTCACAGATACGCAGTATTTT	CASSSGLTDTQYF
TRBV7-9	TRBJ2-1	-	-	TGTGCCAGCAGCTTAGCAGGGATGGGGAGCAATGAGCAGTTCTTC	CASSLAGMGSNEQFF
TRBV7-9	TRBJ1-1	-	TRBD1	TGTGCCAGCAGCCAAGGGGGCAGGGCCCAAGAGGCTTTCTTT	CASSQGGRAQEAFF
TRBV7-8	TRBJ2-1	few	TRBD2	TGTGCCAGCAGCTTAGTCCCTCTAGCGGGAGGTAGAGATGAGCAGTTCTTC	CASSLVPLAGGRDEQFF
TRBV27	TRBJ2-4	-	-	TGTGCCAGCAGTTCCGGGACGTTGATAAACATTCAGTACTTC	CASSSGTLINIQYF
TRBV2	TRBJ2-1	-	TRBD1	TGTGCCAGCAGTGAAGCAGGAGGGACAGGACAGTTCTTC	CASSEAGGTGQFF
TRBV6-4	TRBJ2-5	-	TRBD2	TGTGCCGACCGCACTAGCGCTAAACAAGAGACCCAGTACTTC	CADRTSAKQETQYF
TRBV15	TRBJ1-5	-	-	TGTGCCACCAGCGCTTCGGACCTCTATAGCAATCAGCCCCAGCATTTT	CATSASDLYSNQPQHF
TRBV19	TRBJ2-1	-	-	TGTGCCAGTAGTATTGTGCTAGTTTCCTACAATGAGCAGTTCTTC	CASSIVLVSYNEQFF
TRBV29-1	TRBJ2-7	-	TRBD1	TGCAGCGTTGAGATAGGACAGGCCTACGAGCAGTACTTC	CSVEIGQAYEQYF
TRBV19	TRBJ2-1	once	TRBD1	TGTGCCAGTAGTATAGTTACAGGGGGCTACAATGAGCAGTTCTTC	CASSIVTGGYNEQFF
TRBV7-2	TRBJ2-1	-	TRBD2	TGTGCCAGCAGCTTAGCCCCAGCGGGACCTACCTACAATGAGCAGTTCTTC	CASSLAPAGPTYNEQFF
TRBV19	TRBJ1-2	-	-	TGTGCCAGTAGTCCGGACCTCGTGGGGCCCTATGGCTACACCTTC	CASSPDLVGPYGYTF
TRBV11-2	TRBJ2-3	-	TRBD1	TGTGCCAGCAGCGATCCCCCGGGACAGGGGGCAATGGATACGCAGTATTTT	CASSDPPGQGAMDTQYF
TRBV7-8	TRBJ2-3	-	-	TGTGCCAGCAGCTTAGTTTCAAGGGGCACAGATACGCAGTATTTT	CASSLVSRGTDTQYF
TRBV5-1	TRBJ2-3	-	-	TGCGCCAGCAGCCCCAGGGACGGGGGCACAGATACGCAGTATTTT	CASSPRDGGTDTQYF
TRBV11-3	TRBJ2-5	-	-	TGTGCCAGCAGCCGGGGTCCCCGAGAGACCCAGTACTTC	CASSRGPRETQYF
TRBV18	TRBJ2-1	-	-	TGTGCCAGCTCACCAGTTTATAGCTCCTACAATGAGCAGTTCTTC	CASSPVYSSYNEQFF
TRBV29-1	TRBJ2-7	-	-	TGCAGCGCCCGTGGGGGGCTCTCCTACGAGCAGTACTTC	CSARGGLSYEQYF
TRBV9	TRBJ2-6	-	-	TGTGCCAGCAGCGTAACGGAGGTACCCTCTGGGGCCAACGTCCTGACTTTC	CASSVTEVPSGANVLTF
TRBV6-4	TRBJ2-1	-	TRBD1	TGTGCCAGCAGTGACTCCCGGACAGGGGGCCATGAGCAGTTCTTC	CASSDSRTGGHEQFF
TRBV5-6	TRBJ2-1	-	-	TGTGCCAGCAGCTGGGGACTTAATGAGCAGTTCTTC	CASSWGLNEQFF
TRBV11-1	TRBJ2-7	-	-	TGTGCCAGCAGCCCCAGGGACGGTTCCTACGAGCAGTACTTC	CASSPRDGSYEQYF
TRBV27	TRBJ2-1	-	TRBD2	TGTGCCAGCAGTTTGGGGCTAGCGGGATATGAGCAGTTCTTC	CASSLGLAGYEQFF
TRBV5-1	TRBJ2-1	-	-	TGCGCCAGCAGCGGGGTACCCGGTACGTACAATGAGCAGTTCTTC	CASSGVPGTYNEQFF
TRBV4-1	TRBJ1-1	-	-	TGCGCCAGCAGCCCCCTCGACAGGATGAACACTGAAGCTTTCTTT	CASSPLDRMNTEAFF
TRBV27	TRBJ2-5	-	-	TGTGCCAGCAGTTTATGGGGACGGGAAGAGACCCAGTACTTC	CASSLWGREETQYF
TRBV29-1	TRBJ2-1	-	-	TGCAGCCTACGACCCAGCTCCTACAATGAGCAGTTCTTC	CSLRPSSYNEQFF
TRBV6-6	TRBJ1-1	-	-	TGTGCCAGCAGTTACGGTTCGCTTGAAGCTTTCTTT	CASSYGSLEAFF
TRBV6-1	TRBJ1-1	few	-	TGTGCCAGCAGTGATGGTAGGCAGGGGAACACTGAAGCTTTCTTT	CASSDGRQGNTEAFF
TRBV7-8	TRBJ1-2	-	-	TGTGCCAGCAGCCCCGAGGGGAGAATCTATGGCTACACCTTC	CASSPEGRIYGYTF
TRBV10-1	TRBJ2-1	-	-	TGCGCCAGCAGCTTTGACAATGAGCAGTTCTTC	CASSFDNEQFF
TRBV5-1	TRBJ1-1	-	-	TGCGCCAGCAGCTTGGGGCCGGGTGAGACTGAAGCTTTCTTT	CASSLGPGETEAFF
TRBV27	TRBJ1-1	-	-	TGTGCCAGCAGTTTATTGAGGGGATCGCCGACTGAAGCTTTCTTT	CASSLLRGSPTEAFF
TRBV5-1	TRBJ2-6	-	TRBD1	TGCGCCAGCAGCCTCCCAGGGGGCTCTGGGGCCAACGTCCTGACTTTC	CASSLPGGSGANVLTF
TRBV5-5	TRBJ2-1	once	-	TGTGCCAGCAGCTTGGAATCGCCCCGCAACGAGCAGTTCTTC	CASSLESPRNEQFF
TRBV19	TRBJ1-3	-	-	TGTGCCAGTGGTGCGGGGCCTAGCTCCGGAAACACCATATATTTT	CASGAGPSSGNTIYF
TRBV14	TRBJ2-2	medium-sized	-	TGTGCCAGCAGCCAAGTGGGCGCCGGGGAGCTGTTTTTT	CASSQVGAGELFF
TRBV27	TRBJ1-1	-	-	TGTGCCAGCAGGACGCTTTTGAACACTGAAGCTTTCTTT	CASRTLLNTEAFF
TRBV7-9	TRBJ1-1	-	-	TGTGCCAGCAGCTTCGCAGGGCCAGTGGCTTTCTTT	CASSFAGPVAFF
TRBV27	TRBJ2-7	few	TRBD1	TGTGCCAGCAGCCGGACAGGGCGCGAGCAGTACTTC	CASSRTGREQYF
TRBV5-4	TRBJ1-1	-	-	TGTGCCAGCAGCTTCCGAGGGGGAGACACTGAAGCTTTCTTT	CASSFRGGDTEAFF
TRBV27	TRBJ1-5	-	-	TGTGCCAGCAGTTTGTCGGGGGGCTATCAGCCCCAGCATTTT	CASSLSGGYQPQHF
TRBV6-5	TRBJ1-1	-	-	TGTGCCAGCAGTTTGGACAGTCACACTGAAGCTTTCTTT	CASSLDSHTEAFF